This T cell receptor beta chain emerged from a study of CD8 T cells in ankylosing spondylitis. V lost 5 bases to trimming and J lost 4 bases, with 15 bases between them. This CDR3 comprises 15 residues. The germline CDR1 and CDR2 sequences are SGHVS and FQNEAQ. In TCRdb, the 5' RACE reads were re-called with MiXCR into one record per CDR3 protein. The data contain some 240,000 distinct CDR3 sequences, about 18% of them singletons. This sequence originates from a male donor with ankylosing spondylitis or in good health (not recorded which). What was sequenced was blood, either unsorted or a sorted T cell fraction (not recorded which). The chain combines TRBV7-8 with TRBJ2-1; D gene ambiguous. The CDR3 loop is CASSPLRFSYNEQFF. The CDR3 DNA reads as TGTGCCAGCAGCCCACTCCGTTTTTCGTACAATGAGCAGTTCTTC.